The following is a T cell receptor (beta chain) sequence with its context. These data are taken from a study of control samples from healthy donors and cancer patients. The method was immunoSEQ multiplex PCR; TCRdb's version includes in-frame clones alone and lacks a portion of them. The repertoire holds roughly 120,000 clones, 85% to 90% seen once, with about 16% in the top ten. The V gene's germline CDR1 is MGHRA and CDR2 YSYEKL. With 1 base removed from V and 6 bases from J, the gap between germline ends came to 10 bases. The CDR3 is made up of 14 amino acids. The sequencing sample was made of blood. The receptor was isolated from a woman between 45 and 65 years old in good health. The genes are TRBV4-1 and TRBJ2-1, with TRBD2 as a possible D gene (5 bases). CDR3 protein: CASSQVSLANEQFF. CDR3 DNA sequence: TGCGCCAGCAGCCAAGTAAGTCTAGCCAATGAGCAGTTCTTC.